These T cell receptor beta chains were read from a single sample in a study of OX40 agonist ivuxolimab in advanced cancers. The method was immunoSEQ multiplex PCR; TCRdb's version includes in-frame clones alone and lacks a portion of them. The table has about 73,000 clones, more than 85% seen once. The input for sequencing was CD4+ or CD8+ T cells sorted from blood, taken in a trial of the OX40 agonist ivuxolimab. The receptors here all came from an adult with an advanced solid tumor such as melanoma, head and neck, liver or kidney cancer. Both conserved end residues are part of each CDR3. The D gene is left open where the match is weak.

d_call j_call cdr3_length v_call cdr3_aa
- TRBJ2-1 13 TRBV11-2 CASRDAMGNEQFF
- TRBJ2-3 14 TRBV19 CASSILGTPDTQYF
TRBD1 TRBJ2-2 16 TRBV4-2 CASSQEGGAVTGELFF
TRBD1 TRBJ2-1 14 TRBV10-3 CAISEGDRGYEQFF
TRBD1 TRBJ2-6 18 TRBV5-5 CASSPGTGSLSGANVLTF
TRBD2 TRBJ2-1 14 TRBV14 CASSHPSGYNEQFF
TRBD2 TRBJ2-5 16 TRBV6-6 CASSYWAGEGGETQYF
- TRBJ2-7 15 TRBV29-1 CSVGAGGTFSYEQYF
- TRBJ1-1 13 TRBV7-2 CASSLTDYTEAFF
TRBD2 TRBJ2-7 15 TRBV4-2 CASSLGLALKDEQYF
TRBD2 TRBJ2-1 19 TRBV27 CASSLLGTSGHSSYNEQFF
- TRBJ1-5 16 TRBV21-1 CASSCRGRVRNQPQHF
TRBD2 TRBJ2-1 16 TRBV7-9 CASSWRAGGPYNEQFF
TRBD1 TRBJ2-1 14 TRBV19 CASSITGGANEQFF
- TRBJ1-1 13 TRBV9 CASSLTGGTEAFF
TRBD2 TRBJ2-5 17 TRBV10-2 CASSEGTSGGLQETQYF
TRBD2 TRBJ2-3 16 TRBV6-5 CASSYGEGLLADTQYF
TRBD2 TRBJ2-7 15 TRBV6-5 CASSYFSGGADEQYF
- TRBJ1-1 12 TRBV4-1 CASSWEGTEAFF
- TRBJ1-4 15 TRBV9 CASSVEGTTNEKLFF
- TRBJ2-3 14 TRBV11-2 CASSSRGTTDTQYF
- TRBJ2-7 13 TRBV5-4 CASSPRYFNEQYF
TRBD2 TRBJ2-1 16 TRBV7-2 CASSSTSGGADREQFF
TRBD1 TRBJ2-7 16 TRBV27 CASSSGQGPNSYEQYF
- TRBJ1-1 13 TRBV6-6 CASNRREDTEAFF
- TRBJ2-5 16 TRBV11-2 CASSPPGEGVGETQYF
- TRBJ1-6 17 TRBV9 CASRGGAQSSYNSPLHF
TRBD1 TRBJ1-4 14 TRBV11-2 CASSLEQGAEKLFF
- TRBJ1-1 12 TRBV11-2 CASSFGQIGAFF
- TRBJ1-1 15 TRBV27 CASSLSERMNTEAFF
- TRBJ2-1 14 TRBV7-8 CASSLSLGYNEQFF
- TRBJ1-6 16 TRBV13 CASSPGVVAYNSPLHF
- TRBJ2-1 14 TRBV9 CASSPAGPYNEQFF
TRBD1 TRBJ1-1 14 TRBV7-8 CASSQDRGYTEAFF
TRBD2 TRBJ2-3 15 TRBV7-2 CASNLAGATTDTQYF
- TRBJ2-2 14 TRBV11-3 CASSPRHDTGELFF